These 25 T cell receptor beta chains share one sample of origin, sequenced in a study of cytomegalovirus exposure and HLA in healthy donors. Amplification used 60 Vbeta primers and 13 Jbeta primers. Generated by immunoSEQ multiplex PCR, the TCRdb table keeps only in-frame clones and is missing some. Among fewer than 120,000 clones, roughly 80% were seen once, and the ten largest hold 1.3%. Material: PBMCs. These receptors were collected from a woman in her twenties or thirties in good health and CMV-seronegative.

The genes are TRBV28 and TRBJ1-3, with D possibly TRBD1 on 5 matching bases. V lost 7 bases and J 4 bases, leaving 11 bases between the germline ends. The CDR3 extends over 13 amino acids. CDR1 is MDHEN, CDR2 SYDVKM, per germline. The CDR3 region is CASNPGPGNTIYF. DNA of the CDR3: TGTGCCAGCAACCCAGGGCCCGGAAACACCATATATTTT.

The CDR3 DNA sequence: TGCAGTCCCATCCATGAGCAGTTCTTC. It is translated as CSPIHEQFF. The V call is TRBV20-1, the J call TRBJ2-1; D is unclear. CDR3 length: 9 amino acids. Germline CDR1 is DFQATT and CDR2 is SNEGSKA (reference sequence). Trimming took off 8 bases at V and 8 bases at J, with 7 bases between the two ends.

The chain joins TRBV4-1 to TRBJ1-5; 9 bases fit TRBD1. The germline V gene encodes CDR1 MGHRA and CDR2 YSYEKL. V shed 0 bases and J 6 bases; nucleotides not matched to a gene: 6. The CDR3 spans 16 residues. CDR3 protein: CASSQDSGQGRQPQHF. CDR3 bases: TGCGCCAGCAGCCAAGACTCGGGACAGGGTCGTCAGCCCCAGCATTTT.

The V and J genes are TRBV30 and TRBJ2-5, with TRBD2 identical over 11 bases. The ends lost 3 bases at V and 4 bases at J; junction bases unmatched: 13. The germline gives CDR1 GTSNPN, CDR2 SVGIG (reference sequence). The CDR3 is 17 amino acids. CDR3 in DNA: TGTGCCTGGAGCGGGGGTAGCGGGGGGGCTTTAGGAGAGACCCAGTACTTC. Translated: CAWSGGSGGALGETQYF.

This rearrangement joins TRBV25-1 to TRBJ2-6; D is unclear. The CDR3 consists of 14 residues. Germline CDR1 and CDR2: MGHDK and SYGVNS. Trimming shortened V by 6 bases and J by 0 bases, and 6 bases separated the two germline ends. CDR3 loop: CASSRDSGANVLTF. CDR3 in DNA: TGTGCCAGCAGCCGAGACTCTGGGGCCAACGTCCTGACTTTC.

The chain uses TRBV7-9 and TRBJ2-7, with 10 bases aligning to TRBD1. The germline V gene has CDR1 SEHNR and CDR2 FQNEAQ (reference sequence). With 1 base clipped from V and 6 bases from J, the junction kept 6 bases outside the gene matches. The CDR3 loop spans 15 amino acids. CDR3 sequence: CASSLGDRGHGEQYF. In DNA form, the CDR3 reads TGTGCCAGCAGCTTAGGCGACAGGGGGCACGGCGAGCAGTACTTC.

The rearrangement uses TRBV4-3 and TRBJ2-1, with 12 bases aligning to TRBD2. Germline CDR1 LGHNA, CDR2 YSLEER. V was clipped by 1 base and J by 6 bases; unmatched bases: 4. The CDR3 contains 16 residues. CDR3 sequence (DNA): TGCGCCAGCAGCCAAGTTCTAGCGGGGGGGCTCAATGAGCAGTTCTTC. It codes for CASSQVLAGGLNEQFF.

The chain joins TRBV6-4 to TRBJ1-5; the D is unclear. Germline V CDR1 and CDR2: MRHNA, SNTAGT. This CDR3 has 15 residues. V dropped 6 bases and J dropped 4 bases, with 16 bases sitting between them. Here the CDR3 DNA reads TGTGCCAGCAGCCTCGACCACGGGAGGAATCAGCCCCAGCATTTT. This translates into CASSLDHGRNQPQHF.

V gene TRBV6-1 combines with J gene TRBJ2-7; D gene uncertain. V lost 3 bases and J lost 7, with 7 bases in between. The V gene's germline CDR1 is MNHNS and CDR2 SASEGT. There are 11 residues in the CDR3. The CDR3: CASSDPTEQYF. The DNA for the CDR3 is TGTGCCAGCAGTGATCCGACAGAGCAGTACTTC.

This sequence joins TRBV25-1 and TRBJ2-3; 7 nucleotides line up with TRBD1. Trimming at V came to 2 bases and at J to 2 bases, leaving 7 bases not matched to a gene. The CDR3 has 16 residues. Germline lookup yields CDR1 MGHDK and CDR2 SYGVNS. CDR3 loop: CASSEPRQGSTDTQYF. The CDR3, as DNA: TGTGCCAGCAGTGAACCCCGACAGGGCTCCACAGATACGCAGTATTTT.

The chain employs TRBV30 and TRBJ1-5; a possible D gene is TRBD1 (5 bases). V was shortened by 1 base and J by 5 bases, with 15 bases between the two germline ends. This CDR3 is built from 15 residues. Germline CDR1 reads GTSNPN; CDR2 reads SVGIG (reference sequence). CDR3 sequence (DNA): TGTGCCTGGAGTGGGACATTAGGGATGGATCAGCCCCAGCATTTT. Its translation is CAWSGTLGMDQPQHF.

This chain uses TRBV9 with TRBJ2-5; unclear D gene. The CDR3 is 14 residues long. CDR1 and CDR2 (germline): SGDLS, YYNGEE. Trimming shortened V by 0 bases and J by 5 bases, and 11 bases separated the two germline ends. CDR3 bases: TGTGCCAGCAGCGTAGTTGACGGGTGGGAGACCCAGTACTTC. This codes for CASSVVDGWETQYF. The complete variable domain, with remaining parts taken from reference TRBV9 and TRBJ2-5, reads DSGVTQTPKHLITATGQRVTLRCSPRSGDLSVYWYQQSLDQGLQFLIQYYNGEERAKGNILERFSAQQFPDLHSELNLSSLELGDSALYFCASSVVDGWETQYFGPGTRLLVL.

This chain connects TRBV11-1 to TRBJ2-6; no clear D. The germline V and J ends were trimmed by 2 bases and 1 base, with 6 bases remaining between them. The germline V gene encodes CDR1 SGHAT and CDR2 FQDESV (reference sequence). The CDR3 has 15 residues. This CDR3 is CASSLYFSGANVLTF. CDR3 DNA: TGTGCCAGCAGCTTATATTTTTCTGGGGCCAACGTCCTGACTTTC.

V gene TRBV28 combines with J gene TRBJ1-5, with 9 nucleotides matching TRBD1. The CDR3 is 14 amino acids. The V gene end was trimmed by 6 bases and the J gene end by 6 bases; junction bases not matched to a gene: 6. Germline V gene sequence: CDR1 MDHEN, CDR2 SYDVKM. The CDR3 protein is CASRLDRGTQPQHF. The DNA of the CDR3 is TGTGCCAGCAGGCTGGACAGGGGTACTCAGCCCCAGCATTTT.

V is TRBV5-1 and J is TRBJ1-2; D uncertain. The V and J ends lost 4 bases and 2 bases respectively, with 6 bases between them. Looked up from germline, CDR1 is SGHRS and CDR2 is YFSETQ. The CDR3 consists of 12 residues. In DNA form, the CDR3 reads TGCGCCAGCAGCCCCGGGAACTATGGCTACACCTTC. It specifies CASSPGNYGYTF. The variable domain in full, with the rest retrieved from reference TRBV5-1 and TRBJ1-2, is KAGVTQTPRYLIKTRGQQVTLSCSPISGHRSVSWYQQTPGQGLQFLFEYFSETQRNKGNFPGRFSGRQFSNSRSEMNVSTLELGDSALYLCASSPGNYGYTFGSGTRLTVV.

The CDR3: CASSLMEGNYGYTF. CDR3 DNA: TGTGCCAGCAGCTTAATGGAGGGGAACTATGGCTACACCTTC. The chain joins TRBV7-6 to TRBJ1-2, with D perhaps TRBD1 (5 bases). The CDR3 sequence is 14 residues long. Germline V gene lookup returns CDR1 SGHVS and CDR2 FNYEAQ. Trimming pared 2 bases from V and 2 bases from J, leaving 9 bases between.

The chain couples TRBV28 to TRBJ2-3, with D maybe TRBD2 (6 bases). V was clipped by 9 bases and J by 7 bases, with 17 bases between them. Germline assignment: CDR1 MDHEN and CDR2 SYDVKM. CDR3 length: 13 amino acids. The CDR3 sequence is CASRTTGIYTQYF. The CDR3 region has the DNA TGTGCCAGTCGGACTACCGGCATCTATACGCAGTATTTT.

This sequence joins TRBV2 and TRBJ2-5; TRBD1 is a possible D gene (6 bases). Germline V lookup: CDR1 SNHLY, CDR2 FYNNEI. Trimming took off 7 bases at V and 1 base at J, with 10 bases between the two ends. The CDR3 sequence is 13 residues long. CDR3 bases: TGTGCCAGCAAACAGACAGGCCAAGAGACCCAGTACTTC. Amino acid sequence: CASKQTGQETQYF.

The chain carries TRBV6-6 and TRBJ1-1, with D possibly being TRBD1 (6 bases). Trimming shortened V by 5 bases and J by 1 base, and 14 bases separated the two germline ends. CDR1 and CDR2 from the germline V gene are MNHNY and SVGAGI (reference sequence). CDR3 size: 15 residues. This CDR3 is CASSPRQETNTEAFF. CDR3 in DNA: TGTGCCAGCAGTCCACGACAGGAGACGAACACTGAAGCTTTCTTT.

The J gene is TRBJ2-3, the V gene TRBV13, with TRBD1 matching over 9 bases. Germline CDR1 PRHDT, CDR2 FYEKMQ (reference sequence). J was trimmed by 3 bases and V by 3 bases; bases with no gene match: 1. The CDR3 has 14 residues. The CDR3 sequence: CASSFDRGTDTQYF. The DNA for the CDR3 is TGTGCCAGCAGCTTTGACAGGGGGACAGATACGCAGTATTTT.

This clone has more than one count but fewer than ten. Other DNA sequences in this sample translate to the same CDR3. The chain carries TRBV6-5 and TRBJ1-5, with D perhaps TRBD1 (6 bases). V was trimmed by 0 bases and J by 7 bases, leaving 13 bases between them. Germline values: CDR1 MNHEY, CDR2 SVGAGI. The CDR3 totals 15 residues. CDR3 sequence: CASSYSRWGGQPQHF. In DNA form, the CDR3 reads TGTGCCAGCAGTTACTCGAGATGGGGGGGCCAGCCCCAGCATTTT.

The chain employs TRBV7-9 and TRBJ2-1; TRBD1 agrees at 10 bases. The CDR3 has 15 amino acids. CDR1 is SEHNR and CDR2 is FQNEAQ in the germline V gene (reference sequence). With V trimmed by 3 bases and J by 3 bases, 2 bases remained unmatched. Here the CDR3 DNA reads TGTGCCAGCAGCTTCCGGGACAGGGGCTACAATGAGCAGTTCTTC. Its protein product is CASSFRDRGYNEQFF.

J is TRBJ1-1 and V is TRBV14, with 8 bases fitting TRBD1. V trimming: 3 bases; J trimming: 0 bases; junction bases outside the gene matches: 6. Germline V lookup: CDR1 SGHDN, CDR2 FVKESK. This CDR3 is built from 16 residues. The CDR3 bases are TGTGCCAGCAGCCAGTTTGGACAGGGTTTGAACACTGAAGCTTTCTTT. The encoded protein is CASSQFGQGLNTEAFF. The variable domain in full, with the rest retrieved from reference TRBV14 and TRBJ1-1, is EAGVTQFPSHSVIEKGQTVTLRCDPISGHDNLYWYRRVMGKEIKFLLHFVKESKQDESGMPNNRFLAERTGGTYSTLKVQPAELEDSGVYFCASSQFGQGLNTEAFFGQGTRLTVV.

The chain employs TRBV5-1 and TRBJ2-7; 8 bases line up with TRBD1. This CDR3 is built from 14 residues. V shed 3 bases and J 0 bases; nucleotides not matched to a gene: 2. Germline-derived CDR1 and CDR2 are SGHRS and YFSETQ. The CDR3 coding sequence is TGCGCCAGCAGCTGGACAGGGACCTCCTACGAGCAGTACTTC. Its protein is CASSWTGTSYEQYF.

This clone was observed once. V and J are TRBV6-5 and TRBJ2-7; D may be TRBD1 (5 bases). The length of the CDR3 is 12 residues. The V gene's germline CDR1 is MNHEY and CDR2 SVGAGI. The V and J ends lost 5 bases and 4 bases respectively, with 9 bases between them. The CDR3 protein is CASSRQGYEQYF. The CDR3 nucleotides read TGTGCCAGCAGTCGTCAGGGTTACGAGCAGTACTTC.